The clone carrying this T cell receptor (beta chain) showed up just a few times. These data come from a study of blood T cells in healthy people across ages. With a J-beta primer mix and a sample-barcoded 5' primer, a second PCR ran roughly 6 to 12 cycles. The authors tagged each cDNA molecule using a template-switch adaptor with 12 random nucleotides. TCRdb analysed the 5' RACE reads with MiXCR anew, one entry per CDR3 protein. Of roughly 800,000 distinct CDR3 sequences listed, 58% are singletons. Germline loops: CDR1 SEHNR, CDR2 FQNEAQ (reference sequence). V shed 4 bases and J shed 2 bases, with 15 bases lying between them. The CDR3 extends over 15 amino acids. Healthy Caucasians from Russia aged roughly 6 to 95 served as donors.

The sequenced sample was blood. This chain uses TRBV7-9 with TRBJ2-7; TRBD1 or TRBD2 may be the D gene (6 bases each). The receptor comes from a man between 25 and 39 years old in good health. The DNA of the CDR3 is TGTGCCAGCAGCTCACGGATGGGGGGCCCCTACGAGCAGTACTTC. It specifies CASSSRMGGPYEQYF.